Following are 22 T cell receptor beta chains from one sample sequenced in a study of T-cell memory formation after mild COVID-19. A single record per CDR3 protein comes from TCRdb applying MiXCR to the 5' RACE reads. Seen here are around 310,000 distinct CDR3 sequences, about 20% observed once, and the top ten hold roughly 23%. The sequenced sample consisted of PBMCs or a T cell subset sorted from them (not recorded which). These receptors originate from a man between 18 and 29 years old who had mild COVID-19 (a few samples of this study predate the infection). Cell type and time point are not known.

V and J are TRBV4-1 and TRBJ1-5; 7 bases fit TRBD1. V gave up 1 base and J gave up 6 bases; unmatched junction bases: 6. There are 15 residues in the CDR3. The germline CDR1 and CDR2 sequences are MGHRA and YSYEKL. CDR3 amino acids: CASSQVEGAGQPQHF. The DNA for the CDR3 is TGCGCCAGCAGCCAAGTCGAGGGGGCAGGTCAGCCCCAGCATTTT.

This clonotype occurred once. The rearrangement uses TRBV7-9 and TRBJ1-2; D gene unclear. This CDR3 has 16 amino acids. Per germline, CDR1 SEHNR and CDR2 FQNEAQ (reference sequence). The V end was cut by 6 bases, the J end by 1 base, with 18 bases between. CDR3 residues: CASSSGAAPVNYGYTF. In DNA form, the CDR3 reads TGTGCCAGCAGTTCCGGCGCGGCACCTGTTAACTATGGCTACACCTTC.

This rearrangement joins TRBV7-3 to TRBJ2-3; D unclear. Germline CDR1 and CDR2: SGHTA and FQGTGA. Trimming cost V 2 bases and J 0 bases, with 6 bases left between them. This CDR3 region has 14 residues. CDR3 nucleotide sequence: TGTGCCAGCAGCTTATATACTAGCACAGATACGCAGTATTTT. This translates into CASSLYTSTDTQYF.

This clonotype was observed many times. V usage is TRBV6-1 and J usage is TRBJ2-2, with 7 bases lining up with TRBD2. This CDR3 is built from 14 residues. Germline V CDR1 and CDR2: MNHNS, SASEGT. The ends lost 6 bases at V and 0 bases at J; junction bases unmatched: 1. For the CDR3, the DNA is TGTGCCAGCAGGGGGGGGGCGAACACCGGGGAGCTGTTTTTT. Its translation is CASRGGANTGELFF.

The chain employs TRBV5-5 and TRBJ2-5; 7 nucleotides agree with TRBD1. J was trimmed by 2 bases and V by 2 bases; bases with no gene match: 3. The CDR3 length is 14 residues. Germline CDR1 and CDR2: SGHKS and YYEKEE (reference sequence). The CDR3 sequence is CASSLLQGQETQYF. DNA of the CDR3: TGTGCCAGCAGCTTACTACAGGGGCAAGAGACCCAGTACTTC.

There are a few counts of this clonotype. The V gene is TRBV5-1, the J gene TRBJ2-3; the match to TRBD2 covers 7 bases. V shed 4 bases, J shed 2 bases, and the junction held 10 bases outside the gene matches. Germline CDR1 reads SGHRS; CDR2 reads YFSETQ. CDR3 length: 16 residues. The CDR3 reads CASSAGVAGITDTQYF. CDR3 in DNA: TGCGCCAGCAGCGCGGGGGTTGCGGGGATCACAGATACGCAGTATTTT.

This clonotype was seen many times. The V and J genes are TRBV3-1 and TRBJ1-2; no firm D call. V was pared by 3 bases and J by 8 bases, with 10 bases between. This CDR3 contains 12 residues. Germline CDR1 LGHDT, CDR2 YNNKEL (reference sequence). The CDR3 region has the DNA TGTGCCAGCAGCCAGGGGAATGGCGGCTACACCTTC. Amino acid sequence: CASSQGNGGYTF. The full variable domain, completed using reference TRBV3-1 and TRBJ1-2, is DTAVSQTPKYLVTQMGNDKSIKCEQNLGHDTMYWYKQDSKKFLKIMFSYNNKELIINETVPNRFSPKSPDKAHLNLHINSLELGDSAVYFCASSQGNGGYTFGSGTRLTVV.

There are a few counts of this clonotype. The V call is TRBV10-3, the J call TRBJ2-3; weak D call: TRBD2 (6 bases). Germline CDR1 and CDR2: ENHRY and SYGVKD. Trimming cost V 10 bases and J 5 bases, with 13 bases left between them. The CDR3 consists of 12 residues. In nucleotides, the CDR3 is TGTGCCAACGGGGACTCGGGAGATACGCAGTATTTT. It encodes CANGDSGDTQYF.

The J gene is TRBJ2-7, the V gene TRBV3-1, with 9 positions matching TRBD1. CDR1 is LGHDT and CDR2 is YNNKEL in the germline V gene (reference sequence). The CDR3 covers 14 residues. J gave up 6 bases and V 3 bases, and 6 bases lay outside the gene matches. CDR3: CASSQGTGWSEQYV. CDR3 sequence (DNA): TGTGCCAGCAGCCAGGGGACAGGGTGGTCCGAGCAGTACGTC.

This clonotype occurred a few times. The CDR3 protein is CASSSADTNEQFF. In nucleotides, the CDR3 is TGTGCCAGCAGTTCCGCCGACACCAATGAGCAGTTCTTC. The V call is TRBV28, the J call TRBJ2-1; no definite D call. From germline, CDR1 is MDHEN and CDR2 SYDVKM. CDR3 size: 13 residues. Trimming cost V 4 bases and J 6 bases, with 10 bases left between them. The variable domain in full, with the rest retrieved from reference TRBV28 and TRBJ2-1, is DVKVTQSSRYLVKRTGEKVFLECVQDMDHENMFWYRQDPGLGLRLIYFSYDVKMKEKGDIPEGYSVSREKKERFSLILESASTNQTSMYLCASSSADTNEQFFGPGTRLTVL.

This clonotype was seen a handful of times. The rearrangement links TRBV29-1 to TRBJ2-3; D not resolved. This CDR3 has 13 residues. Germline CDR1 reads SQVTM; CDR2 reads ANQGSEA. Trimming removed 4 bases at V and 2 bases at J, with 10 bases between. The CDR3 protein is CSVVPETTDTQYF. As DNA, the CDR3 is TGCAGCGTTGTTCCAGAAACCACAGATACGCAGTATTTT.

The V and J genes are TRBV7-2 and TRBJ2-2, with TRBD2 identical over 7 bases. This CDR3 has 16 amino acids. The germline CDR1 and CDR2 sequences are SGHTA and FQGNSA. Germline trimming cut 5 bases from V and 5 bases from J; bases unmatched to any gene: 11. Here the CDR3 reads CASSPRAGTSTGELFF. The CDR3 DNA follows: TGTGCCAGCAGCCCCCGAGCGGGAACTAGTACCGGGGAGCTGTTTTTT.

In its sample, this clonotype was seen a few times. This chain uses TRBV4-1 with TRBJ1-2; D remains unclear. The germline CDR1 and CDR2 sequences are MGHRA and YSYEKL. Deletions cut 6 bases from V and 2 bases from J, with 13 bases between. CDR3 length: 14 residues. This CDR3 reads CASREGPENYGYTF. The CDR3 DNA sequence: TGCGCCAGCAGGGAAGGTCCGGAGAACTATGGCTACACCTTC.

V usage is TRBV6-1 and J usage is TRBJ1-1; TRBD1 is a possible D gene (6 bases). The CDR3 sequence is 15 residues long. V lost 6 bases and J lost 1, with 15 bases in between. The germline V gene encodes CDR1 MNHNS and CDR2 SASEGT. The CDR3 nucleotides read TGTGCCAGCAGGAGGGGGGTACAGTGGAACACTGAAGCTTTCTTT. As protein: CASRRGVQWNTEAFF.

The chain uses TRBV5-1 and TRBJ2-1; 9 nucleotides align to TRBD1. The V gene's germline CDR1 is SGHRS and CDR2 YFSETQ. The trim removed 0 bases at V and 8 bases at J, leaving 3 bases unmatched. The CDR3 extends over 14 amino acids. Here the CDR3 reads CASSLATGGDEQFF. As DNA, the CDR3 is TGCGCCAGCAGCTTGGCGACAGGGGGGGATGAGCAGTTCTTC.

This clonotype turned up a few times. This chain uses TRBV24-1 with TRBJ1-2; 7 nucleotides line up with TRBD1. CDR3 length equals 14 residues. V trimming: 2 bases; J trimming: 1 base; junction bases outside the gene matches: 0. Looked up from germline, CDR1 is KGHDR and CDR2 is SFDVKD. This chain's CDR3 is CATSDWDSNYGYTF. The CDR3 DNA follows: TGTGCCACCAGTGATTGGGACAGTAACTATGGCTACACCTTC.

This clonotype was detected only a few times. The V gene is TRBV27, the J gene TRBJ1-2, with 8 bases lining up with TRBD1. CDR3 length: 13 residues. Trimming at V came to 6 bases and at J to 6 bases, leaving 6 bases not matched to a gene. CDR1 is MNHEY and CDR2 is SMNVEV in the germline V gene (reference sequence). CDR3 nucleotides: TGTGCCAGCAGCTTTGACAGGGGTAATGGCTACACCTTC. It codes for CASSFDRGNGYTF.

This clonotype has only a few counts. The gene calls are TRBV7-6 and TRBJ2-1; 8 bases map to TRBD2. V lost 1 base and J lost 2; bases outside the gene matches: 1. CDR3 size: 15 residues. Germline CDR1 SGHVS, CDR2 FNYEAQ. Here the CDR3 DNA reads TGTGCCAGCAGCTTAGGAGCGGGGGCCTACAATGAGCAGTTCTTC. It is translated as CASSLGAGAYNEQFF.

This clonotype was observed a handful of times. The rearrangement joins TRBV5-1 to TRBJ1-2; a weak D match, TRBD1 (5 bases). Germline loops: CDR1 SGHRS, CDR2 YFSETQ. V dropped 0 bases and J dropped 6 bases, with 9 bases sitting between them. The CDR3 has 13 amino acids. The CDR3 region is CASSLDGTHGYTF. CDR3 in DNA: TGCGCCAGCAGCTTGGATGGGACCCATGGCTACACCTTC.

The V call is TRBV6-4, the J call TRBJ2-2; 8 bases fit TRBD1. V lost 2 bases and J lost 1; bases outside the gene matches: 3. This CDR3 comprises 16 residues. Germline V gene sequence: CDR1 MRHNA, CDR2 SNTAGT. CDR3 bases: TGTGCCAGCAGTGACGGGACAGGCGAGAACACCGGGGAGCTGTTTTTT. It specifies CASSDGTGENTGELFF.

This chain connects TRBV7-2 to TRBJ2-3; D is undetermined. The CDR3 runs 13 residues. CDR1 and CDR2 from the germline V gene are SGHTA and FQGNSA. The V gene lost 5 bases and the J gene lost 5 bases, with 11 bases spanning the gap. CDR3 bases: TGTGCCAGCAGCCGCCTCCTCGGAGATACGCAGTATTTT. Its protein product is CASSRLLGDTQYF.

This clonotype has just a few counts. The DNA for the CDR3 is TGTGCCAGCAGTGAATCCGGGACGGCAAAAAACATTCAGTACTTC. Protein: CASSESGTAKNIQYF. The chain combines TRBV25-1 with TRBJ2-4; D possibly uses TRBD1 or TRBD2 (5 bases each). The CDR3 is 15 amino acids. V was cut by 1 base and J by 4 bases, with 11 bases left in between. The germline V gene encodes CDR1 MGHDK and CDR2 SYGVNS. Combining the CDR3 with reference TRBV25-1 and TRBJ2-4 gives the whole variable domain EADIYQTPRYLVIGTGKKITLECSQTMGHDKMYWYQQDPGMELHLIHYSYGVNSTEKGDLSSESTVSRIRTEHFPLTLESARPSHTSQYLCASSESGTAKNIQYFGAGTRLSVL.